The TCR beta chain under discussion was sequenced for a study of blood T cell repertoires in COVID-19. Whole-study context: Acute-phase and convalescent COVID-19 samples originated in the United States, Italy and Spain.

How the authors handled the data: Cell counts per sample came from amplifying reference gene primers. Data came from immunoSEQ multiplex PCR; TCRdb stores just in-frame clones and leaves some out. V and J calls and clone size are those listed in that table; D and trimming were worked out from the DNA. The sample holds tens of thousands of clones, over 75% seen once. The CDR3 covers 15 residues. The junction had 11 bases not matched to a gene; V was cut back by 3 bases and J by 7 bases. The germline V gene has CDR1 SGDLS and CDR2 YYNGEE. The chain carries TRBV9 and TRBJ1-2; 8 nucleotides align to TRBD1. This clonotype was sampled from a man aged 55 to 70 with acute or convalescent COVID-19. The sample taken for sequencing was peripheral blood. The CDR3 sequence: CASSGAGGVMVGYTF. The DNA of the CDR3 is TGTGCCAGCAGCGGGGCAGGGGGCGTGATGGTTGGCTACACCTTC.